The T cell receptor (beta chain) described here comes from a study of Graves' ophthalmopathy and Graves' hyperthyroidism (dated by TCRdb to the late 2010s). Broadly, across the study: Peripheral blood was collected at initial diagnosis, before any treatment. After sampling, hyperthyroidism patients received methimazole starting at 30 mg daily, and ophthalmopathy patients received high-dose intravenous methylprednisolone. To explore V-J signatures distinguishing ophthalmopathy from hyperthyroidism, a discovery set of 100 or so patients (about 43 ophthalmopathy, 55 to 60 stable hyperthyroidism) was enrolled. The study used TCR beta repertoire signatures to distinguish Graves' ophthalmopathy from Graves' hyperthyroidism and to predict progression to ophthalmopathy. An independent validation cohort comprised roughly 20 hyperthyroidism patients and around 16 patients who later progressed from hyperthyroidism to ophthalmopathy. In total, approximately 130 blood samples were TCR-sequenced: roughly 45 ophthalmopathy, over 70 hyperthyroidism and about 17 hyperthyroidism-to-ophthalmopathy patients. In over 5 hyperthyroidism patients, the T-cell repertoire of thyroid tissue was compared with the T-cell repertoire of blood.

Ophthalmopathy patients had moderately to severely active disease, Clinical Activity Score of at least 3, NOSPECS grade of at least 4, and disease duration under 3 months. Patients were excluded if they had other autoimmune diseases, uncontrolled infections, pregnancy or lactation. Diagnosis relied on clinical symptoms, serum thyroxine, TRAb, thyroid ultrasound and orbital computed tomography. Using Ficoll-Paque density gradient centrifugation, PBMCs were isolated from about 9.4 ml of fresh peripheral blood. Total RNA was extracted using Trizol reagent, and RNA quality was checked on an Agilent 2100 Bioanalyzer. For repertoire sequencing, TCR beta CDR3 regions were amplified from RNA transcripts. The first round of RT-PCR was done with HTBI primers and the Qiagen OneStep RT-PCR kit, and was followed by a second round of multiplex PCR, then size selection and purification. Sequencing of the libraries was carried out on an Illumina HiSeq2000 in paired-end mode with 100 bp reads. As for how the authors treated the data: SOAPnuke was used to process the reads, removing any read that contained adapters or uncalled bases, had a mean Phred below 15, or lacked an exact match to the constant primer or identifier. COPE v1.2.5 was used to merge high-quality paired reads. Each unique nucleotide sequence was defined as a clonotype, and clonotypes were aligned to IMGT TRB V, D and J references with MiTCR v1.1. The analysis was limited to V-J combinations with a frequency above 0.0001, which together covered around 99% of the repertoires. A TCR clonal expansion and chaos score per V-J combination was defined as the ratio of F50 clonal expansion to chaos observed in the TCRdist matrix. Welch's t-statistics and random forest were used to reduce the features to approximately 13 V-J combinations, which were then used as input to a naive Bayes classifier. The Morisita-Horn index was used to measure how similar the thyroid and blood repertoires were. The public reads were reanalyzed by TCRdb: fastp trimming at Q25, MiXCR alignment, in-frame beta chains only. Each entry merges the rows of one CDR3 protein and shows their most common DNA and genes. The V and J calls here are based on TCRdb, not the publication. The sample includes approximately 700,000 distinct CDR3 sequences, with about 40% observed a single time. The ten largest clones represent under 3.5% of the sample.

This clonotype was picked up many times. The antigen it recognizes is unknown. Base qualities were left out, and no much larger clone turns up one base away. Counted from cysteine to phenylalanine, this CDR3 has 16 amino acids. Solely the CDR3 DNA is kept, with 48 bases framed from the first base. As encoded in the germline V gene, CDR1 is SGHVS while CDR2 is FQNEAQ. Ends trimmed: V by 5 bases, J by 2 bases; bases unmatched to a gene: 8. The research as a whole found: In validation, the model predicted ophthalmopathy progression with about 70% sensitivity and roughly 72% specificity; more than ten predicted patients were CT-confirmed with GO in a median of around 6 months. In cross-validation, the 13-signature model distinguished ophthalmopathy from stable hyperthyroidism with approximately 88% sensitivity and about 84% specificity, and in the test set the corresponding values were roughly 80% and 76%. No statistical method was used to set the sample size in advance, and the investigators knew which group each participant was assigned to. Most of the expanded thyroid clonotypes with a frequency above 0.001 were also detected in blood, and it was suggested that the thyroid immune response may be reflected by blood repertoires.

Material: peripheral blood. The rearrangement combines TRBV7-8 with TRBJ2-7; the junction holds 11 bases that match TRBD2. This clonotype originated in an adult man with Graves' ophthalmopathy. The bases are TGTGCCAGCAGCCCCATAGGTAGCGGGGGGGCCTACGAGCAGTACTTC. It encodes CASSPIGSGGAYEQYF.